This TCR beta chain was documented in a study of Tregs in tolerant kidney transplant recipients. Study-wide context: Related graft donors supplied nonmyeloablative bone marrow transplants, and mixed chimerism was transient. Sorting after B cell culture yielded CD25+CD127- and 4-1BB+CD40L- CD4+ cells. Recipient Tregs were cultured more than 15 days with activated donor B cells and IL-2.

Trimming took 6 bases from V and 3 from J, leaving 24 bases between them. Germline V gene data show CDR1 as SQVTM and CDR2 as ANQGSEA. The CDR3 spans 17 residues. Only in-frame clones appear in the TCRdb table, and some are missing; sequencing was by immunoSEQ multiplex PCR. The table lists around 6,000 clones, 90% of them singletons. This clone was recorded once. What it recognizes is unknown. This specimen consisted of Tregs from blood cultured with allogeneic cells, obtained before the transplant. This sequence was found in a human patient who received a combined kidney and bone marrow transplant. The chain links TRBV29-1 to TRBJ2-1, with D possibly being TRBD2 (5 bases). In DNA, the CDR3 is TGCAGCGTCCCGACGACAAAGGGCCGGGGTGTCTACAATGAGCAGTTCTTC. As protein: CSVPTTKGRGVYNEQFF.